This T cell receptor (beta chain) was profiled in a study of blood T cell repertoires in COVID-19. Overall study: Some COVID-19 samples were acute and others convalescent; all came from the United States, Italy and Spain.

Trimming took off 2 bases at V and 0 bases at J, with 12 bases between the two ends. There are 16 residues in the CDR3. Authors' data handling: Scientists estimated how many nucleated cells there were by amplifying reference gene primers. Some clones are missing from TCRdb's copy, which holds only in-frame ones; the method was immunoSEQ multiplex PCR. The V and J calls and clone size were taken over from that table, and D and trimming were inferred from the DNA. The data contain roughly 230,000 clones, 85% of them singletons. The chain links TRBV5-3 to TRBJ1-5; D unclear. TRBV5-3 is designated an ORF whose function remains uncertain. This TCR came from a middle-aged man with acute or convalescent COVID-19. The material sequenced was peripheral blood. The CDR3 DNA reads TGTGCCAGAAGCTTCTTTACGGGTTATAGCAATCAGCCCCAGCATTTT. This encodes CARSFFTGYSNQPQHF.